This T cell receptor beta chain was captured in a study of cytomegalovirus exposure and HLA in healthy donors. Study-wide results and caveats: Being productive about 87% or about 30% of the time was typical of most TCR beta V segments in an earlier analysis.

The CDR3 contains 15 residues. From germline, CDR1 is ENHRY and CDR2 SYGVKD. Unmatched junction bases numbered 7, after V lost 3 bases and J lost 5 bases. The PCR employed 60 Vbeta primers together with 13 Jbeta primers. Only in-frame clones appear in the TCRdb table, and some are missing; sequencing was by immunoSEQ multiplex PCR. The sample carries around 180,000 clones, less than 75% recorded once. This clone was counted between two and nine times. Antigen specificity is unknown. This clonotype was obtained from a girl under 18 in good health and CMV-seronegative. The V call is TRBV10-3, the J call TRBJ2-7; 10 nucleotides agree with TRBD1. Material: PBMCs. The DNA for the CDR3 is TGTGCCATCAGTGAAATGGGACAGGGGATCCACGAGCAGTACTTC. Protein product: CAISEMGQGIHEQYF.